The TCR beta chain under discussion was sequenced for a study of blood T cells in healthy people across ages (dated by TCRdb to between 2014 and 2017). The study in broad terms: In model experiments, template switching captured roughly one uniquely barcoded TCR beta cDNA molecule for every two T cells. To avoid experimental bias, donors of different ages were distributed randomly across sequencing lanes. Age-related changes in TCR beta repertoire diversity were measured in the study by deep sequencing normalized with unique cDNA molecular identifiers. The study analyzed two additional independent replicas of 1 million unique cDNA reads from the same blood draw for two donors, one aged 18 to 30 and one aged 80 or older. The donors were split into four age groups: young (average 16 years), middle-aged (roughly 42), aged (62) and long-lived (approximately 80). General study outcomes and caveats: Observed TCR beta diversity correlated strongly with the percentage of naive T cells measured by flow cytometry. Estimates of total diversity based on one million sequenced T cells were considered lower bounds and underestimates. Conclusive comparison of naive and antigen-experienced compartments was prevented by the profiling of bulk unsorted PBMCs. Observed TCR beta diversity per million T cells fell roughly linearly with age, and a significant reduction was already apparent by age around 44. The CMV infection status of donors was not known, potentially confounding age-related changes in expanded clonotypes. The long-lived group showed more naive CD4+ T cells, fewer expanded clones and increased TCR diversity than the aged group, suggesting age selection.

This clonotype was found a few times. No cognate antigen has been identified for it. No per-base quality is available; no much larger clone lies one base away. Libraries were constructed by 5' RACE. The sample was run on an Illumina HiSeq 2500. The second PCR ran for about 6 to 12 cycles and used a J-beta primer mix along with a sample-barcoded 5' primer. Each TCR beta cDNA molecule received a unique molecular identifier from a template-switch 5' adaptor carrying 12 random nucleotides. Each sample yielded at least 3 million CDR3-containing paired-end reads. First-strand cDNA synthesis was performed from all RNA using the Mint cDNA synthesis kit, with priming by a TRBC-specific oligonucleotide. Following uracil-DNA glycosylase treatment, a first 18-cycle PCR with universal primers M1SS and BC2_uni_R was performed on all cDNA. As for the original processing: Each sample was normalized by randomly selecting 1 million high-quality reads, each carrying a distinct molecular identifier. Instead of being binned into consensus sequences, reads that shared molecular identifiers were thrown out. MiTCR, with a Q25 quality threshold and the strictest error-elimination algorithm, was used for CDR3 identification, clonotype clustering and error correction. A nonparametric unseen species model using Euler transformation provided a lower-bound estimate of total TCR beta diversity. The public reads were reprocessed in TCRdb via fastp at Q25 and MiXCR, keeping in-frame beta chains. Records with the same CDR3 protein are collapsed into one entry carrying the most frequent genes and DNA. The V and J calls and clone size are TCRdb's, not the authors'. A total of 850,000 or so distinct CDR3 sequences appear in this sample, 29% of them only once. The top ten clonotypes cover about 18% of the sample.

Including the terminal cysteine and phenylalanine, the CDR3 comprises 13 residues. Only the CDR3 DNA is retained, 39 bases long and in frame from the first base. A distance of 12 bases separates the germline ends of V and J, which lose 6 bases and 4 bases respectively. The germline V gene specifies MGHDK as CDR1 and SYGVNS as CDR2. The donors were about 40 Caucasian individuals from Russia, aged roughly 6 to 100 years, who were systemically healthy. Each donor gave approximately 9.3 milliliters of peripheral blood, collected into EDTA-treated Vacutainer tubes. Ficoll-Paque density-gradient centrifugation was used to isolate PBMCs, with at least 6.5 million per sample. Trizol reagent was used to extract total RNA from PBMCs, with at least 5.5 micrograms per sample. For every donor, flow cytometry on a PBMC aliquot measured the percentage of naive CD45RAhigh/CD27high T cells.

The chain is encoded by TRBV25-1 joined to TRBJ1-2; the D gene is not confidently resolved. The sample taken for sequencing was blood. This TCR was recovered from a woman aged 80 or older in good health. CDR3 reads: CASRESGSYGYTF. The bases read TGTGCCAGCAGGGAGTCCGGGTCCTATGGCTACACCTTC.